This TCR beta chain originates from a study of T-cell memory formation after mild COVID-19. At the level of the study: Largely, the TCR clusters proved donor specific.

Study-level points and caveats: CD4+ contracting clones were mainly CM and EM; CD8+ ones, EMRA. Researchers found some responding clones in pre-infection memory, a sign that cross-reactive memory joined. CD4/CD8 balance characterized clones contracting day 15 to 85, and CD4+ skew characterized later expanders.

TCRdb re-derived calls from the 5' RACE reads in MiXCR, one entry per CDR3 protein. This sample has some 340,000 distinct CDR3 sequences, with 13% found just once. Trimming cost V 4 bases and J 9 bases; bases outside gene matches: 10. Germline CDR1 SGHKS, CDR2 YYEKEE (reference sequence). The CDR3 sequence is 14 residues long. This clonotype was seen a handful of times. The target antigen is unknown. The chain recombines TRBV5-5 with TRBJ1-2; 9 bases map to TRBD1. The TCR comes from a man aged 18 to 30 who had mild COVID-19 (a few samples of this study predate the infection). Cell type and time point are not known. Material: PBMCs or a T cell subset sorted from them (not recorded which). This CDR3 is CASSRAGQGPSYTF. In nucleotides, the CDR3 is TGTGCCAGCAGCAGAGCGGGACAGGGTCCCAGCTACACCTTC.